This T cell receptor beta chain was sequenced in a study of CD8 T cells in Susac syndrome. V shed 7 bases, J shed 0 bases, and the junction held 4 bases outside the gene matches. CDR1 is SQVTM, CDR2 ANQGSEA, per germline. This CDR3 is built from 13 residues. Sequencing of TCR beta was carried out in blood CD8+ and CD4+ T cells. Bulk CD8+ and CD4+ cells came from magnetic negative isolation; CD8+ TEMRA by FACS. RNA in amounts of roughly 0.5 to 1 ug was reverse transcribed with random hexamers. MiXCR was run by TCRdb on the immunoSEQ multiplex PCR reads, yielding one entry per CDR3 protein. The repertoire holds 150,000 to 200,000 distinct CDR3 sequences, with about 95% as singletons.

Sequenced sample: CD8+ T cells from PBMCs. The source is a human donor with multiple sclerosis. The V gene is TRBV29-1, the J gene TRBJ1-1, with 8 bases identical to TRBD1. The CDR3 reads CSDRTGLNTEAFF. Here the CDR3 DNA reads TGCAGCGACAGGACAGGGCTGAACACTGAAGCTTTCTTT.